This is a list of T cell receptor beta chains from one sample in a study of post-analysis software for immune sequencing data. TCRdb reanalysed the PCR reads using MiXCR and keeps one entry per CDR3 protein. The table has about 540,000 distinct CDR3 sequences, roughly 34% seen once; the top ten hold 4.5% to 7.5%. Sequencing was performed on blood. These TCRs come from a girl aged 2-17 years with multiple sclerosis. The CDR3 runs from the conserved cysteine through the conserved F or W. The order of the fields is V gene, clone size, J gene, D gene, CDR3 DNA, CDR3 protein. A D gene is named only where the DNA matches it firmly. Rows give clone size only sometimes, using once, few, many, or a class for an expanded clone.

v_call: TRBV12-3/TRBV12-4; clone_size: NA; j_call: TRBJ2-7; d_call: NA; cdr3_nt: TGTGCCAGCAGTTTGAACAGGTTCTACGAGCAGTACTTC; cdr3_aa: CASSLNRFYEQYF
v_call: TRBV18; clone_size: NA; j_call: TRBJ2-1; d_call: NA; cdr3_nt: TGTGCCAGCTCACCCTCGACAGGATTGAATGAGCAGTTCTTC; cdr3_aa: CASSPSTGLNEQFF
v_call: TRBV9; clone_size: NA; j_call: TRBJ2-2; d_call: TRBD2; cdr3_nt: TGTGCCAGCAGCGTAGCTTCTAGCGGGGGGGCTCCGAACACCGGGGAGCTGTTTTTT; cdr3_aa: CASSVASSGGAPNTGELFF
v_call: TRBV28; clone_size: few; j_call: TRBJ2-7; d_call: NA; cdr3_nt: TGTGCCAGCAGTGAACCGGGACTGGGGAAGCTCGCCCAGTACTTC; cdr3_aa: CASSEPGLGKLAQYF
v_call: TRBV9; clone_size: NA; j_call: TRBJ1-2; d_call: TRBD1; cdr3_nt: TGTGCCAGCAGCGTAGCGGGACAGTACTATGGCTACACCTTC; cdr3_aa: CASSVAGQYYGYTF
v_call: TRBV27; clone_size: NA; j_call: TRBJ2-7; d_call: TRBD2; cdr3_nt: TGTGCCAGCAGTTTGCGGCTAGCGGGGGGCTCCTACGAGCAGTACTTC; cdr3_aa: CASSLRLAGGSYEQYF
v_call: TRBV6-5; clone_size: NA; j_call: TRBJ2-7; d_call: NA; cdr3_nt: TGTGCCAGCAGTTATCGTCCGGGTGGGTACGAGCAGTACTTC; cdr3_aa: CASSYRPGGYEQYF
v_call: TRBV5-1; clone_size: NA; j_call: TRBJ2-7; d_call: NA; cdr3_nt: TGCGCCAGCAGCTTGGAAACAGGGTTCGAGCAGTACTTC; cdr3_aa: CASSLETGFEQYF
v_call: TRBV6-1; clone_size: NA; j_call: TRBJ2-2; d_call: NA; cdr3_nt: TGTGCCAGCAGTGAAGCGGACACCGGGGAGCTGTTTTTT; cdr3_aa: CASSEADTGELFF
v_call: TRBV20-1; clone_size: NA; j_call: TRBJ2-5; d_call: NA; cdr3_nt: TGCAGTGCTCCACAGTGGTGGGGAGAGACCCAGTACTTC; cdr3_aa: CSAPQWWGETQYF